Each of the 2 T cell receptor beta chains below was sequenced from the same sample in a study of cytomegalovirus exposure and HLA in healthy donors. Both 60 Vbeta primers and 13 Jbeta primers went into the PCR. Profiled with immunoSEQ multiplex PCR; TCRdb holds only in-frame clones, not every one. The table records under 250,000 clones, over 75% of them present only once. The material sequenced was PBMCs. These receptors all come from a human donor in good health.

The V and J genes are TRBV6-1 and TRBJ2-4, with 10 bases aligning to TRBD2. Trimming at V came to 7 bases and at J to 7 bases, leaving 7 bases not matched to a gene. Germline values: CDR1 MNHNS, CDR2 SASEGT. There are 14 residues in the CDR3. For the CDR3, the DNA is TGTGCCAGCAAGAAGCGGGAGGGCGATAACATTCAGTACTTC. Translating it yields CASKKREGDNIQYF.

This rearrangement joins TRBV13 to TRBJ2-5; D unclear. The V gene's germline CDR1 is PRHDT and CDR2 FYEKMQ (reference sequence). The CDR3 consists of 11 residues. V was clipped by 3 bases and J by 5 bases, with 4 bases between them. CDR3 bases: TGTGCCAGCAGCTTTCGGGAGACCCAGTACTTC. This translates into CASSFRETQYF.